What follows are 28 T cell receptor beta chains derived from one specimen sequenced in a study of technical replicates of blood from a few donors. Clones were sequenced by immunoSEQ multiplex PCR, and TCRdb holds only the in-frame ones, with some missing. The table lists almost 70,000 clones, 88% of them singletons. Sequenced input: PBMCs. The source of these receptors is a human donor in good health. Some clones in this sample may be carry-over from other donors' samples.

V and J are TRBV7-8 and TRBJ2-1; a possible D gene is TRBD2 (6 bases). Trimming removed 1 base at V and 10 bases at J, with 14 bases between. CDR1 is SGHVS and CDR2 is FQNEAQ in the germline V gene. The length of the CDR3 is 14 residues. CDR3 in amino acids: CASSLVLRGKEQFF. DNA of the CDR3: TGTGCCAGCAGCTTAGTGTTGCGCGGGAAGGAGCAGTTCTTC.

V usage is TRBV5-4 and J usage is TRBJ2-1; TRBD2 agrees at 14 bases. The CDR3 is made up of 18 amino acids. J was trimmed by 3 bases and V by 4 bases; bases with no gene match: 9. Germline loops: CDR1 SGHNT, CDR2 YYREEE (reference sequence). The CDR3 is CASSKGTSGRRDYNEQFF. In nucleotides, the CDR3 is TGTGCCAGCAGCAAAGGGACTAGCGGGAGAAGGGACTACAATGAGCAGTTCTTC.

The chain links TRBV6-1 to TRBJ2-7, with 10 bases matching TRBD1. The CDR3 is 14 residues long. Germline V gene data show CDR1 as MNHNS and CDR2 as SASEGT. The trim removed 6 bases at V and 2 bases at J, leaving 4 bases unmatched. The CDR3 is CASRAGQGTYEQYF. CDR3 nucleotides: TGTGCCAGCAGGGCGGGACAGGGGACCTACGAGCAGTACTTC.

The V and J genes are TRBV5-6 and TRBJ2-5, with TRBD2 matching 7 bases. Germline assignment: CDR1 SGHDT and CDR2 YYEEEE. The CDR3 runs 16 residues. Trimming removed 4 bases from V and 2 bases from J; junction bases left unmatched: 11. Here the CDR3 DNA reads TGTGCCAGCAGCCCCCTGGGCGGGAGTCGTCAAGAGACCCAGTACTTC. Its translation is CASSPLGGSRQETQYF.

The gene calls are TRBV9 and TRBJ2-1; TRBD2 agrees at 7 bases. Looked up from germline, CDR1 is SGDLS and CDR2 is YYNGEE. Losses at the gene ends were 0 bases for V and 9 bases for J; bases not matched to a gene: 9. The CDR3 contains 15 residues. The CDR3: CASSVVTAGLSEQFF. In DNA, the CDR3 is TGTGCCAGCAGCGTAGTTACAGCGGGACTGAGTGAGCAGTTCTTC.

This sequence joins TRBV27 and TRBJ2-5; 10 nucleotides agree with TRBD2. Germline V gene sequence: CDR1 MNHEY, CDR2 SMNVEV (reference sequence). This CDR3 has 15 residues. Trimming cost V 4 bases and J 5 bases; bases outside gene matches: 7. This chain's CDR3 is CASSSVTSGAETQYF. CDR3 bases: TGTGCCAGCAGTTCAGTCACTAGCGGGGCTGAGACCCAGTACTTC.

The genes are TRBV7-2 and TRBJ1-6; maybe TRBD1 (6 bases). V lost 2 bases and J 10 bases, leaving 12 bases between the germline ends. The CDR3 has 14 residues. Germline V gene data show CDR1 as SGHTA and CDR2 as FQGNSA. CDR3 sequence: CASSLPGVVSPLHF. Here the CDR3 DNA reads TGTGCCAGCAGCTTACCAGGGGTGGTCTCACCCCTCCACTTT.

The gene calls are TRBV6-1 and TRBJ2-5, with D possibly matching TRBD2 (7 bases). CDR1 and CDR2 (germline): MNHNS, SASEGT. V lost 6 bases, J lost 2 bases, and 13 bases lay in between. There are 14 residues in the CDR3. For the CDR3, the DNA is TGTGCCAGCAGGGCCCGGGGGGCACAAGAGACCCAGTACTTC. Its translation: CASRARGAQETQYF.

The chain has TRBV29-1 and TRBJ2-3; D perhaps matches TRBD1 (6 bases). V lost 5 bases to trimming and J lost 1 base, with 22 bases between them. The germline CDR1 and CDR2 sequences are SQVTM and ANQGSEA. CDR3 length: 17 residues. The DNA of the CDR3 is TGCAGCGTTACCACCCCCACGGGCAGGGGAGGCACAGATACGCAGTATTTT. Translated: CSVTTPTGRGGTDTQYF.

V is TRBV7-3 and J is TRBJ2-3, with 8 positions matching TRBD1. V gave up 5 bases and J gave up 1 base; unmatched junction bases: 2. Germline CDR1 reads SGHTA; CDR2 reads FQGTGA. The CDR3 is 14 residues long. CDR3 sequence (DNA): TGTGCCAGCAGCCCGGGACAGGGCACAGATACGCAGTATTTT. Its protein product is CASSPGQGTDTQYF. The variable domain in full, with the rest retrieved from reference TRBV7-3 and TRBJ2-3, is GAGVSQTPSNKVTEKGKYVELRCDPISGHTALYWYRQSLGQGPEFLIYFQGTGAADDSGLPNDRFFAVRPEGSVSTLKIQRTERGDSAVYLCASSPGQGTDTQYFGPGTRLTVL.

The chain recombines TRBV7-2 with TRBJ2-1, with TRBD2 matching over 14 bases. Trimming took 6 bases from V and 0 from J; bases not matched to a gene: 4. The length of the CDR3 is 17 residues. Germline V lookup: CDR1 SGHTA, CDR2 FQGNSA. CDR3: CASRGTSGGHSYNEQFF. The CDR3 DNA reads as TGTGCCAGCAGGGGGACTAGCGGGGGTCACTCCTACAATGAGCAGTTCTTC.

Written as DNA, the CDR3 is TGTGCCAGCAGCCCAGACAGGGGCCCGCCGGGCTACACCTTC. As protein: CASSPDRGPPGYTF. The chain employs TRBV6-6 and TRBJ1-2, with 8 bases fitting TRBD1. The V gene end was trimmed by 6 bases and the J gene end by 8 bases; junction bases not matched to a gene: 11. CDR3 length: 14 residues. Germline loops: CDR1 MNHNY, CDR2 SVGAGI (reference sequence).

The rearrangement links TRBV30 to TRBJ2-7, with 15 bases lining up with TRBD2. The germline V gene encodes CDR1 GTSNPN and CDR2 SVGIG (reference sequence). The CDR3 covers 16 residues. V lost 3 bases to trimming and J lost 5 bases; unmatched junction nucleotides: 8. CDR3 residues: CAWSAGLAGGGHEQYF. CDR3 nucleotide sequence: TGTGCCTGGAGCGCGGGACTAGCGGGAGGAGGCCACGAGCAGTACTTC.

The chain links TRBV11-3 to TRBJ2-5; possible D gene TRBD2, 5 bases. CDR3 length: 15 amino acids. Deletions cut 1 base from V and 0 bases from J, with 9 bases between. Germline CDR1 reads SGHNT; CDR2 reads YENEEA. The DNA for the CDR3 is TGTGCCAGCAGCTTAGGTGAGGGAAACCAAGAGACCCAGTACTTC. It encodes CASSLGEGNQETQYF.

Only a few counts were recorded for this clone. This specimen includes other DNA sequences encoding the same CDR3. The CDR3 protein is CASSQDWQNSNQPQHF. CDR3 DNA sequence: TGCGCCAGCAGCCAAGATTGGCAGAATAGCAATCAGCCCCAGCATTTT. J is TRBJ1-5 and V is TRBV4-3; D remains ambiguous. Trimming removed 0 bases from V and 0 bases from J, with 9 bases in between. CDR3 length: 16 residues. Germline V gene lookup returns CDR1 LGHNA and CDR2 YSLEER.

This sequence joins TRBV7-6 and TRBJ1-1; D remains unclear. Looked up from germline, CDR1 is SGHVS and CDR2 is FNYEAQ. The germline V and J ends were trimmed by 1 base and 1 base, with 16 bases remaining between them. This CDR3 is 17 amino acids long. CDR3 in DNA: TGTGCCAGCAGCTTAGTTCAGGCACGCAATGCGAACACTGAAGCTTTCTTT. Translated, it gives CASSLVQARNANTEAFF.

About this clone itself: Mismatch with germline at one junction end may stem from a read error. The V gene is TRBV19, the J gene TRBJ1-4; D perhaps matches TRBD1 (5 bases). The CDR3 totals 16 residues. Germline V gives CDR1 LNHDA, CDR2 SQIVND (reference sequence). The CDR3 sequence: CASSIPGGGAKEKLFF. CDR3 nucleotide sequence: TGTGCCAGTAGTATTCCGGGCGGAGGGGCTAAAGAAAAACTGTTTTTT.

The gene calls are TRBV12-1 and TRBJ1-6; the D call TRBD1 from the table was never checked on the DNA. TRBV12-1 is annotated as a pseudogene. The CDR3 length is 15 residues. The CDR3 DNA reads TGTGCCAGCAGCTGGCGTAGAGACAATAATTCACCCCTCCACTTT. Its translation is CASSWRRDNNSPLHF.

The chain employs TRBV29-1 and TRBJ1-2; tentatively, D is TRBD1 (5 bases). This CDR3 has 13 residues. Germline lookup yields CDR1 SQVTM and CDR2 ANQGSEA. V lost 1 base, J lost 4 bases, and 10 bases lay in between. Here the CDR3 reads CSVEGQTFYGYTF. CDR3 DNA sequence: TGCAGCGTTGAAGGACAGACCTTCTATGGCTACACCTTC.

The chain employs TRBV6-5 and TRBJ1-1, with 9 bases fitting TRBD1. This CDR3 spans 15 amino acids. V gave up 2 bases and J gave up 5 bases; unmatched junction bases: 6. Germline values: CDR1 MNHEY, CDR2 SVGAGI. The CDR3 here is CASSYRGTGKTEAFF. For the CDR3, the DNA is TGTGCCAGCAGTTACAGAGGGACAGGGAAGACTGAAGCTTTCTTT.

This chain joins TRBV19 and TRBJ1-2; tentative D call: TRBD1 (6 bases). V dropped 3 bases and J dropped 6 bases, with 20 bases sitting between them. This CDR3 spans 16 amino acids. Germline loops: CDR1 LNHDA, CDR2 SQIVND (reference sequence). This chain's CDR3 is CASSIPNREAMDGYTF. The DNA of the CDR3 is TGTGCCAGTAGTATTCCCAACAGGGAAGCTATGGATGGCTACACCTTC.

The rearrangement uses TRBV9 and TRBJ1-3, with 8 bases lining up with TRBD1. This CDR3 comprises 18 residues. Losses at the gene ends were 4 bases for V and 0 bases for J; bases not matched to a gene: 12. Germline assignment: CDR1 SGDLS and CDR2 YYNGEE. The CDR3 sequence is CASSLSGQGIFSGNTIYF. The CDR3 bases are TGTGCCAGCAGCCTTAGTGGACAGGGTATCTTCTCTGGAAACACCATATATTTT.

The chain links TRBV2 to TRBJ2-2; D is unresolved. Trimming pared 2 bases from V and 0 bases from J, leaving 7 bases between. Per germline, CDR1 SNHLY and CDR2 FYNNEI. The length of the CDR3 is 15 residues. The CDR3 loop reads CASSEFPANTGELFF. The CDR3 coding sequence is TGTGCCAGCAGTGAATTTCCGGCGAACACCGGGGAGCTGTTTTTT.

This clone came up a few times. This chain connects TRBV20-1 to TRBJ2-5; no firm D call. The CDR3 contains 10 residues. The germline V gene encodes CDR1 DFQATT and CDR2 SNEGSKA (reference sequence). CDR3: CTPVRETQYF. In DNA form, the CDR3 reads TGCACCCCCGTGAGGGAGACCCAGTACTTC.

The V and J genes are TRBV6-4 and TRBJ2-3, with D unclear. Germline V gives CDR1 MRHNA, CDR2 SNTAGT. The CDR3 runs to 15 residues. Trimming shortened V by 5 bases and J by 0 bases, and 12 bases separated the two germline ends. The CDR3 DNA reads TGTGCCAGCAGTATGGCCTCATCTAGCACAGATACGCAGTATTTT. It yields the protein CASSMASSSTDTQYF.

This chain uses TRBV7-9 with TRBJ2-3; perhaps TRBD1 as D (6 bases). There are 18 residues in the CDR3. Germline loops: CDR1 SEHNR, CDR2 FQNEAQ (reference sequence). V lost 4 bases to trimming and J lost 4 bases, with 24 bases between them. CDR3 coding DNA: TGTGCCAGCAGCTCCAGGGGTAGGCCTCCTCTGAAAGCAGATACGCAGTATTTT. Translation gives CASSSRGRPPLKADTQYF.

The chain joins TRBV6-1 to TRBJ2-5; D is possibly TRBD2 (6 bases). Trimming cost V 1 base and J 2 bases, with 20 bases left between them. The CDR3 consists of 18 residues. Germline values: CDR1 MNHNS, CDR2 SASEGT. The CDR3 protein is CASSEESGFAGLQETQYF. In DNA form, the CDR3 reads TGTGCCAGCAGTGAAGAAAGTGGGTTCGCAGGACTACAAGAGACCCAGTACTTC.

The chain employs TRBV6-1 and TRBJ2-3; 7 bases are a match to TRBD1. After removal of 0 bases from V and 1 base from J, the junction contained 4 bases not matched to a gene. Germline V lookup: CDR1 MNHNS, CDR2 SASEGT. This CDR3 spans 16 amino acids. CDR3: CASSEALGQGTDTQYF. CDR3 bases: TGTGCCAGCAGTGAAGCCTTAGGACAGGGCACAGATACGCAGTATTTT.